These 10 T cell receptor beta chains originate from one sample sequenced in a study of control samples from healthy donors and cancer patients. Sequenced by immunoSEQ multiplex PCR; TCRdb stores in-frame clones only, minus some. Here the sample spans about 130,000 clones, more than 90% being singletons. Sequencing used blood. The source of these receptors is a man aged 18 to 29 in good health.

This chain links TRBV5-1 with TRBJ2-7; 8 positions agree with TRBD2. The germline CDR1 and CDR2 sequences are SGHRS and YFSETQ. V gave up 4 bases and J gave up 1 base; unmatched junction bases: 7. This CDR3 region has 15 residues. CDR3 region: CASSPDGGASYEQYF. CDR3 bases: TGCGCCAGCAGCCCGGACGGGGGGGCATCCTACGAGCAGTACTTC.

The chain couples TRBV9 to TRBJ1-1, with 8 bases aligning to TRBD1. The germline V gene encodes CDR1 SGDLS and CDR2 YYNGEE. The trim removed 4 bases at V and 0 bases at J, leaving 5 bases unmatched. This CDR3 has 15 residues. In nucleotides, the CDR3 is TGTGCCAGCAGCCGGGGGACAGGCTTGAACACTGAAGCTTTCTTT. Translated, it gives CASSRGTGLNTEAFF.

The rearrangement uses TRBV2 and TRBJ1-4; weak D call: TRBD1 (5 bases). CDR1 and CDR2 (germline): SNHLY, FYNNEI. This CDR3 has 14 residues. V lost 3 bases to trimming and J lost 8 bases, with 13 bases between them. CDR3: CASSDPQGGEKLFF. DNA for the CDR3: TGTGCCAGCAGTGACCCGCAGGGTGGCGAAAAACTGTTTTTT.

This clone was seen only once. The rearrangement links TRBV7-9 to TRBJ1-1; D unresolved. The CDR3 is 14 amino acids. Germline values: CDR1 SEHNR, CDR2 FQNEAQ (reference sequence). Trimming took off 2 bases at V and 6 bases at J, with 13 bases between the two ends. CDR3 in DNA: TGTGCCAGCAGCTTATACGAGGGTAGGGCTGAAGCTTTCTTT. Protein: CASSLYEGRAEAFF.

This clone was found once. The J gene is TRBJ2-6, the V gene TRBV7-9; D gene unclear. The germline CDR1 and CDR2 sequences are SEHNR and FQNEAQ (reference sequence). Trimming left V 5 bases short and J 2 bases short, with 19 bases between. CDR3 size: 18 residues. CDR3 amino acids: CASSKRQFARAGANVLTF. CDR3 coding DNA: TGTGCCAGCAGCAAAAGGCAGTTCGCCCGGGCTGGGGCCAACGTCCTGACTTTC.

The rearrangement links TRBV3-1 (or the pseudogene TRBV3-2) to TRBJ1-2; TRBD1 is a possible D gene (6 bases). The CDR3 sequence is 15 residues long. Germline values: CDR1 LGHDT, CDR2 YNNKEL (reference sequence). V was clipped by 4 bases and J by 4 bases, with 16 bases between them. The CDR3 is CASSPLITGPYGYTF. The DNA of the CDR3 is TGTGCCAGCAGCCCCCTTATAACAGGGCCCTATGGCTACACCTTC.

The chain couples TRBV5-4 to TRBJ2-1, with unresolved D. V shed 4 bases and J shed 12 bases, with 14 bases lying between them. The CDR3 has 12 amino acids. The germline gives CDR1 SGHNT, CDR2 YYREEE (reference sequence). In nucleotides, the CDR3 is TGTGCCAGCAGCCTACCCACCCTTGGGCAGTTCTTC. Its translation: CASSLPTLGQFF.

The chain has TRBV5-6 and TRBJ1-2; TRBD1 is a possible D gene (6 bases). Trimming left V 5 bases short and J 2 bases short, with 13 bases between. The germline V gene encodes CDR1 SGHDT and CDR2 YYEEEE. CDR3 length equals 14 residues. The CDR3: CASRMTGPNYGYTF. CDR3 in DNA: TGTGCCAGCAGGATGACAGGACCCAACTATGGCTACACCTTC.

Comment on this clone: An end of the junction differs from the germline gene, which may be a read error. CDR3 amino acids: CASSLGVGMVGGETQHF. As DNA, the CDR3 is TGTGCCAGCAGCTTAGGTGTGGGGATGGTAGGAGGAGAGACCCAGCACTTC. The chain employs TRBV11-2 and TRBJ2-5; possible D gene TRBD2, 5 bases. CDR1 and CDR2 from the germline V gene are SGHAT and FQNNGV. The CDR3 is 17 residues long. Looking up the rest from reference TRBV11-2 and TRBJ2-5 gives the full variable domain: EAGVAQSPRYKIIEKRQSVAFWCNPISGHATLYWYQQILGQGPKLLIQFQNNGVVDDSQLPKDRFSAERLKGVDSTLKIQPAKLEDSAVYLCASSLGVGMVGGETQHFGPGTRLLVL.

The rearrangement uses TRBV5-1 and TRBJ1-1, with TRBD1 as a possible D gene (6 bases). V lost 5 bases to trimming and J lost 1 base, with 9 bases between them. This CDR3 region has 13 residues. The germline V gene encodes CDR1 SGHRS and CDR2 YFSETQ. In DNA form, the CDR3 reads TGCGCCAGCAGGGAGACAGGGAACACTGAAGCTTTCTTT. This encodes CASRETGNTEAFF.